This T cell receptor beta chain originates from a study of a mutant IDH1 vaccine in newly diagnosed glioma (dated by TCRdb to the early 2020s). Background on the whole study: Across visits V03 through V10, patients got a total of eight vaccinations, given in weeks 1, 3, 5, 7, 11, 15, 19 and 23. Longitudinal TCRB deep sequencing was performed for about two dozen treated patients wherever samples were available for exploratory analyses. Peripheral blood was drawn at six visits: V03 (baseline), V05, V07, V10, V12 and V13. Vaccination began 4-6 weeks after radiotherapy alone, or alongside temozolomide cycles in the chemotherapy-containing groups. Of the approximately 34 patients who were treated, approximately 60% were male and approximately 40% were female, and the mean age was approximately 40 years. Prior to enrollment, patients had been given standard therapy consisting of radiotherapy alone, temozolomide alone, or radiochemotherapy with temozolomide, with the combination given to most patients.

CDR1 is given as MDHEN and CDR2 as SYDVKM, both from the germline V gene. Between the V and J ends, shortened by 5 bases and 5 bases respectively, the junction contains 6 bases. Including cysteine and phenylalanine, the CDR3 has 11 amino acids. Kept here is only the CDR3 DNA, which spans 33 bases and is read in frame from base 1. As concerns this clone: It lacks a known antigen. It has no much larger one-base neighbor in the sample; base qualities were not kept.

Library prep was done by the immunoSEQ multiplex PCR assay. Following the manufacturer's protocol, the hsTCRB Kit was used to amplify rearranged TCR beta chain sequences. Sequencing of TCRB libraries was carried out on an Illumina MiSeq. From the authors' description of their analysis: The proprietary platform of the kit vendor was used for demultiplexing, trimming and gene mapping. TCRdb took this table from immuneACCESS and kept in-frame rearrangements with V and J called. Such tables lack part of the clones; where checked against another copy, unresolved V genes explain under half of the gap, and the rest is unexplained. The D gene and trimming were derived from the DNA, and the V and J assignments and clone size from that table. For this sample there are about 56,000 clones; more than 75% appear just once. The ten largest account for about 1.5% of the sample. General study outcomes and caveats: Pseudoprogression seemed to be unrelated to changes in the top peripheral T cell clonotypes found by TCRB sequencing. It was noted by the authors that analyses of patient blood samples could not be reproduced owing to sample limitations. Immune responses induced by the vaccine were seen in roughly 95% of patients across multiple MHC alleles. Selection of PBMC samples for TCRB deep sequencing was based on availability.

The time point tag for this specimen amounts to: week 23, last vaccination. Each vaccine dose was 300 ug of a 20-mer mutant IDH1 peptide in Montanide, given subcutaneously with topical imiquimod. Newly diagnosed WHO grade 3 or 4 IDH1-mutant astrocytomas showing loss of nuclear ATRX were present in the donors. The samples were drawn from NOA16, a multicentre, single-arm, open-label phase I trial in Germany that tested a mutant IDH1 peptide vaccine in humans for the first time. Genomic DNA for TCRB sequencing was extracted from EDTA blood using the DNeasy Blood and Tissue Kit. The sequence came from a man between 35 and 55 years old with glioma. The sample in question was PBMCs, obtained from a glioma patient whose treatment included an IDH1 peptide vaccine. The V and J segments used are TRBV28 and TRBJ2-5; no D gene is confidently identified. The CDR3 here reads CASSTRETQYF. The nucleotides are TGTGCCAGCAGTACCCGCGAGACCCAGTACTTC.